One sample yielded the 10 T cell receptor beta chains listed below, sequenced in a study of T-cell reconstitution after alpha-beta-depleted transplantation in children. It was with unique molecular identifiers that the TCRbeta library was prepared. Using its own MiXCR run on the PCR reads, TCRdb lists one record per CDR3 protein. This table has 200,000 to 250,000 distinct CDR3 sequences, around 9.9% appearing once. The sequencing used PBMCs, collected before TCRalphabeta/CD19-depleted stem cell transplant. Receptors were obtained from a child less than two years old with acute myeloid leukemia, due to receive a stem cell transplant.

This clonotype was seen ten or more times. The J gene is TRBJ2-3, the V gene TRBV7-2, with 8 bases matching TRBD2. V trimming: 3 bases; J trimming: 4 bases; junction bases outside the gene matches: 9. The CDR3 is 16 amino acids. Germline values: CDR1 SGHTA, CDR2 FQGNSA. Here the CDR3 reads CASSFHGRAVADTQYF. DNA for the CDR3: TGTGCCAGCAGCTTCCACGGGAGGGCCGTAGCAGATACGCAGTATTTT.

This clonotype has at least ten counts. The chain has TRBV6-1 and TRBJ2-3; 9 bases are shared with TRBD2. The CDR3 covers 14 residues. The germline CDR1 and CDR2 sequences are MNHNS and SASEGT. Trimming at V came to 6 bases and at J to 3 bases, leaving 4 bases not matched to a gene. The CDR3 reads CASSKAGGTDTQYF. CDR3 DNA: TGTGCCAGCAGCAAAGCGGGAGGAACAGATACGCAGTATTTT.

This clonotype was counted at least ten times. This chain uses TRBV7-8 with TRBJ2-3; D is unclear. Germline V gene lookup returns CDR1 SGHVS and CDR2 FQNEAQ. The V and J ends lost 1 base and 4 bases respectively, with 6 bases between them. The CDR3 is 13 residues long. The CDR3 sequence: CASSLERSDTQYF. For the CDR3, the DNA is TGTGCCAGCAGCTTAGAGAGGTCAGATACGCAGTATTTT. The whole variable domain, filled in from reference TRBV7-8 and TRBJ2-3, reads GAGVSQSPRYKVAKRGQDVALRCDPISGHVSLFWYQQALGQGPEFLTYFQNEAQLDKSGLPSDRFFAERPEGSVSTLKIQRTQQEDSAVYLCASSLERSDTQYFGPGTRLTVL.

This clonotype was detected many times. V is TRBV20-1 and J is TRBJ2-5, with a tentative D call TRBD2 (5 bases). V was shortened by 5 bases and J by 5 bases, with 18 bases between the two germline ends. From germline, CDR1 is DFQATT and CDR2 SNEGSKA (reference sequence). The CDR3 contains 14 residues. For the CDR3, the DNA is TGCAGTGCTTCCCCGAGGGTTCTTGGGGAGACCCAGTACTTC. This sequence encodes CSASPRVLGETQYF.

V usage is TRBV20-1 and J usage is TRBJ2-7; maybe TRBD2 (5 bases). This CDR3 spans 14 amino acids. The germline V gene has CDR1 DFQATT and CDR2 SNEGSKA (reference sequence). Trimming removed 0 bases at V and 3 bases at J, with 12 bases between. CDR3 in DNA: TGCAGTGCTAGAGATGGTTCTAGCCTCTACGAGCAGTACTTC. The encoded protein is CSARDGSSLYEQYF.

At least ten counts were recorded for this clonotype. The gene calls are TRBV7-2 and TRBJ2-1; 11 bases are a match to TRBD2. The length of the CDR3 is 17 residues. V lost 5 bases and J lost 10; bases outside the gene matches: 16. CDR1 SGHTA and CDR2 FQGNSA come from the germline V gene. The CDR3 bases are TGTGCCAGCAGCCTCGCTCCGACTAGCGGGATACTTGGGGAGCAGTTCTTC. It specifies CASSLAPTSGILGEQFF. Full variable domain (rest looked up from reference TRBV7-2 and TRBJ2-1): GAGVSQSPSNKVTEKGKDVELRCDPISGHTALYWYRQSLGQGLEFLIYFQGNSAPDKSGLPSDRFSAERTGGSVSTLTIQRTQQEDSAVYLCASSLAPTSGILGEQFFGPGTRLTVL.

As concerns this clonotype: Relative to the germline gene, one junction end is altered; a read error may explain this. The chain joins TRBV10-2 to TRBJ2-7, with TRBD2 matching over 7 bases. The CDR3 contains 13 residues. Germline V gene data show CDR1 as WSHSY and CDR2 as SAAADI. CDR3 nucleotide sequence: TGCGCCAACAGAATAGCGGGCTTCTACAAGCAGTACTTC. This gives the protein CANRIAGFYKQYF.

About this clonotype itself: At one end the junction does not follow the germline gene, possibly because of a read error. The chain employs TRBV27 and TRBJ2-5, with no clear D. Germline-derived CDR1 and CDR2 are MNHEY and SMNVEV (reference sequence). The CDR3 has 12 amino acids. CDR3 sequence reads: CASSQVQGTQYF. The DNA of the CDR3 is TGTGCCAGCAGCCAAGTTCAAGGGACCCAGTACTTC.

V gene TRBV7-9 combines with J gene TRBJ2-3, with D perhaps TRBD1 or TRBD2 (5 bases each). Per germline, CDR1 SEHNR and CDR2 FQNEAQ (reference sequence). V was trimmed by 5 bases and J by 1 base, leaving 19 bases between them. The CDR3 is 17 amino acids. This CDR3 is CASSPRPQGPRTDTQYF. DNA for the CDR3: TGTGCCAGCAGCCCTAGGCCCCAGGGACCCCGCACAGATACGCAGTATTTT.

Concerning this clonotype: This clone may be a read error of a much larger clone one base away. The chain links TRBV6-1 to TRBJ2-7; TRBD1 agrees at 7 bases. The germline CDR1 and CDR2 sequences are MNHNS and SASEGT. V lost 5 bases and J lost 6; bases outside the gene matches: 13. The CDR3 is made up of 15 amino acids. CDR3 coding DNA: TGTGCCAGCAGTATGGGACAGACATCTGGGGGCGAGCAGTACTTC. Amino acid sequence: CASSMGQTSGGEQYF.